This T cell receptor (beta chain) was identified in a study of T cell responses to AZD1222 COVID-19 vaccine. The study's findings and limits: Spike-wide coverage was observed for vaccine-associated CD4 TCRs, with dominant responses at 160-218 and 743-854. Spike-specific TCR breadth and depth grew following two AZD1222 doses.

The CDR3 runs to 14 residues. V was shortened by 6 bases and J by 9 bases, with 19 bases between the two germline ends. The V gene's germline CDR1 is KGHSH and CDR2 LQKENI. Here immunoSEQ multiplex PCR was the method, and the copy in TCRdb shows in-frame clones only, minus some. The data contain about 200,000 clones, approximately 93% of them singletons. For this clone: As yet, its antigen is unknown.

Material: peripheral blood, obtained 28 days after the second AZD1222 dose. V usage is TRBV18 and J usage is TRBJ2-3, with D possibly TRBD2 on 5 matching bases. The receptor was isolated from an adult who received the AZD1222 COVID-19 vaccine. Written as DNA, the CDR3 is TGTGCCAGCTCGCCTAGAAGTCGGGGTCTAACGCAGTATTTT. Its translation: CASSPRSRGLTQYF. The complete variable domain, with remaining parts taken from reference TRBV18 and TRBJ2-3, reads NAGVMQNPRHLVRRRGQEARLRCSPMKGHSHVYWYRQLPEEGLKFMVYLQKENIIDESGMPKERFSAEFPKEGPSILRIQQVVRGDSAAYFCASSPRSRGLTQYFGPGTRLTVL.